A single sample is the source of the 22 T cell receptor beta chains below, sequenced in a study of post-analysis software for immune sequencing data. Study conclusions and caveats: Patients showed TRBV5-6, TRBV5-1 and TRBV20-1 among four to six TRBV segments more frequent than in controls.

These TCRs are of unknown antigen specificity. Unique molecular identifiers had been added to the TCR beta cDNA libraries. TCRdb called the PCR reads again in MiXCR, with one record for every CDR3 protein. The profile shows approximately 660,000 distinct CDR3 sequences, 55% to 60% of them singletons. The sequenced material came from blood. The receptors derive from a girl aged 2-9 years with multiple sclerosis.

CDR3 sequence: CASSLGGGFGTEAFF. The CDR3 region has the DNA TGTGCCAGCAGTTTAGGTGGGGGATTTGGCACTGAAGCTTTCTTT. The chain is built from TRBV27 and TRBJ1-1, with a possible D match to TRBD1 (5 bases). V was trimmed by 2 bases and J by 4 bases, leaving 14 bases between them. Germline CDR1 MNHEY, CDR2 SMNVEV (reference sequence). This CDR3 comprises 15 residues.

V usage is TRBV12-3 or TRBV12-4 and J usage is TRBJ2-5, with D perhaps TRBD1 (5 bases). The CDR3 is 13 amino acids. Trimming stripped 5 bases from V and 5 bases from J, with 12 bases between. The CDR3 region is CASSAGHSETQYF. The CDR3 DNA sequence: TGTGCCAGCAGTGCCGGACACTCGGAGACCCAGTACTTC.

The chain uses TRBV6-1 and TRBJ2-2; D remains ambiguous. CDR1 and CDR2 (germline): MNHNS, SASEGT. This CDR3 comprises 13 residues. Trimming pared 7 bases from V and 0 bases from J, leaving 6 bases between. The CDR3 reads CASMAPNTGELFF. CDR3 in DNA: TGTGCCAGCATGGCACCGAACACCGGGGAGCTGTTTTTT.

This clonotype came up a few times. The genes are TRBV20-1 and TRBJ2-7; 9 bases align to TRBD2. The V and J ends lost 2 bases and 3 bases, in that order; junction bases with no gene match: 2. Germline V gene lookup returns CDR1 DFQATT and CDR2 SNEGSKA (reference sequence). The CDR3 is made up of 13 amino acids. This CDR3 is CSARPSGVYEQYF. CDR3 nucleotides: TGCAGTGCTAGACCTAGCGGGGTCTACGAGCAGTACTTC.

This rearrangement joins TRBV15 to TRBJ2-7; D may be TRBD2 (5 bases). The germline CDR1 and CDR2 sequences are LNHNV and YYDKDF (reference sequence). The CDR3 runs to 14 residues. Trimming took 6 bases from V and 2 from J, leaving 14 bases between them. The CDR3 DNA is TGTGCCACCAGTCCCAGAGGGAACCCCTACGAGCAGTACTTC. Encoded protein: CATSPRGNPYEQYF.

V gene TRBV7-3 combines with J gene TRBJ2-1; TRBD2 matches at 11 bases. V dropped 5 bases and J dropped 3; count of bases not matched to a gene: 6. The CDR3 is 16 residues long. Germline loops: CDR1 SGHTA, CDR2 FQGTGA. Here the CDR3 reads CASSALAGGLYNEQFF. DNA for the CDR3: TGTGCCAGCAGCGCTTTAGCGGGAGGGCTCTACAATGAGCAGTTCTTC.

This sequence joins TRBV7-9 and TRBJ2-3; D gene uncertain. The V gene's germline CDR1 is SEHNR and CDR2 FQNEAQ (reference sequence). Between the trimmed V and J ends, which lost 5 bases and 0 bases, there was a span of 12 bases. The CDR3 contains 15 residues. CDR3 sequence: CASSPADDSTDTQYF. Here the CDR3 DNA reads TGTGCCAGCAGCCCTGCGGACGATAGCACAGATACGCAGTATTTT.

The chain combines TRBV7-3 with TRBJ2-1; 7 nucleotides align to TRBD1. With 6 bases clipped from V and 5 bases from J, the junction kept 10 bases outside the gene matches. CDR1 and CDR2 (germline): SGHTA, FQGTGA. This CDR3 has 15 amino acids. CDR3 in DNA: TGTGCCAGCAGGTCTTTGGGACAGAGAGACAATGAGCAGTTCTTC. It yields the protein CASRSLGQRDNEQFF.

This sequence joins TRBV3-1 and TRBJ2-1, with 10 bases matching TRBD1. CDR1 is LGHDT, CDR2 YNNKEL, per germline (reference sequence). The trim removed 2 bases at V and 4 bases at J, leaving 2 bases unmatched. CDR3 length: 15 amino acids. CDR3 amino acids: CASSQRGQGYNEQFF. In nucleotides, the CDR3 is TGTGCCAGCAGCCAAAGGGGACAGGGGTACAATGAGCAGTTCTTC.

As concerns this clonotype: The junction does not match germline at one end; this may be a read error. The chain's CDR3 is CVSSTKLGNEQFF. The CDR3 DNA is TGCGTCAGCAGTACTAAGCTAGGCAATGAGCAGTTCTTC. The chain recombines TRBV10-1 with TRBJ2-1; no definite D call. This CDR3 is built from 13 residues. Germline V lookup: CDR1 WNHNN, CDR2 SYGVQD (reference sequence).

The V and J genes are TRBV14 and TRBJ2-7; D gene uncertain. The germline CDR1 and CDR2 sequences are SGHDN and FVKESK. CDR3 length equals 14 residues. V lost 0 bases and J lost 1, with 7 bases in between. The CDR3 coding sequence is TGTGCCAGCAGCCAAGATCTGGAGTCCTACGAGCAGTACTTC. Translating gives CASSQDLESYEQYF.

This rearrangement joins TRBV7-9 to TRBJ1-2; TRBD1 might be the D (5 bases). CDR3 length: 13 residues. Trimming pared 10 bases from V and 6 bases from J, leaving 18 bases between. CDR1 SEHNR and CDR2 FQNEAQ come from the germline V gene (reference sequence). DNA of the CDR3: TGTGCCATCAACACCGGGACGTCTCATGGCTACACCTTC. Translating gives CAINTGTSHGYTF. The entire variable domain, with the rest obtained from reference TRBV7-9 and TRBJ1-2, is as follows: DTGVSQNPRHKITKRGQNVTFRCDPISEHNRLYWYRQTLGQGPEFLTYFQNEAQLEKSRLLSDRFSAERPKGSFSTLEIQRTEQGDSAMYLCAINTGTSHGYTFGSGTRLTVV.

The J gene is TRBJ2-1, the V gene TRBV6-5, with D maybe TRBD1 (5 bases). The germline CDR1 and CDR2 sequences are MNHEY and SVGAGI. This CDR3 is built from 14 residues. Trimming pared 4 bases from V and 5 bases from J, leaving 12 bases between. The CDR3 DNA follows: TGTGCCAGCAGTTCTCTAGACAGCCACAATGAGCAGTTCTTC. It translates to CASSSLDSHNEQFF.

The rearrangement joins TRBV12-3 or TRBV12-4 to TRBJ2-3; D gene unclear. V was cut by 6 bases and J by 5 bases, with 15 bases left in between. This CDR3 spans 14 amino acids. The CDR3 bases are TGTGCCAGCAGGCAAGTCGGATCAGGAGATACGCAGTATTTT. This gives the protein CASRQVGSGDTQYF.

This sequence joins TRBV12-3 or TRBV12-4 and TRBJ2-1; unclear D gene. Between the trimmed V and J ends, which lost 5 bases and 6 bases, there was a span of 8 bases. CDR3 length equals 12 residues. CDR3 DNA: TGTGCCAGCAGTCAATCCCCCAATGAGCAGTTCTTC. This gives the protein CASSQSPNEQFF.

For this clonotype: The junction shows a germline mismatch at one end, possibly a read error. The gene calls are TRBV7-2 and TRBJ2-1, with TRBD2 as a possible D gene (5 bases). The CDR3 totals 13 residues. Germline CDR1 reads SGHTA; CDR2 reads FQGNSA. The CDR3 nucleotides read TGTGCCAGCAGCTTAGGTGACTACCATGAGCAGTTCTTC. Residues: CASSLGDYHEQFF.

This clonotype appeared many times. CDR3 protein: CASSLAAGAKNIQYF. The CDR3 nucleotides read TGTGCCAGCAGCTTAGCGGCCGGGGCCAAAAACATTCAGTACTTC. V gene TRBV5-5 combines with J gene TRBJ2-4; D is possibly TRBD2 (5 bases). There are 15 residues in the CDR3. Trimming took 2 bases from V and 1 from J, leaving 10 bases between them. From germline, CDR1 is SGHKS and CDR2 YYEKEE (reference sequence).

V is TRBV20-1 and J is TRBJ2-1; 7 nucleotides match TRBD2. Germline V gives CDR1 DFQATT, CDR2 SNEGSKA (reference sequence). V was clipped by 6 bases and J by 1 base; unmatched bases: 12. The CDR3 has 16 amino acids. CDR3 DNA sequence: TGCAGTGCATCCACTAGCGTGGGTGGGTCCTACAATGAGCAGTTCTTC. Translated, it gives CSASTSVGGSYNEQFF.

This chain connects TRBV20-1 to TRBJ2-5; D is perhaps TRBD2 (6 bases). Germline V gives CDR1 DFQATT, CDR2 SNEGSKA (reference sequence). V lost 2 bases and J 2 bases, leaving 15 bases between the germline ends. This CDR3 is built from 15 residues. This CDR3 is CSARPGGVSQETQYF. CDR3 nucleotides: TGCAGTGCTAGACCCGGGGGAGTGAGTCAAGAGACCCAGTACTTC.

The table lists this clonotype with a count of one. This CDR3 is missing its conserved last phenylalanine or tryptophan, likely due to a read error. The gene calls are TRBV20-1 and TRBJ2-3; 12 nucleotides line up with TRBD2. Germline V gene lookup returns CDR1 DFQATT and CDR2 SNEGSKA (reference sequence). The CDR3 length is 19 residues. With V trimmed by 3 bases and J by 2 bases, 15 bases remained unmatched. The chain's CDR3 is CSASNPSGGAWSVTDTQYC. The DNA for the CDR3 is TGCAGTGCTAGTAACCCTAGCGGGGGGGCCTGGTCTGTCACAGATACGCAGTATTGT.

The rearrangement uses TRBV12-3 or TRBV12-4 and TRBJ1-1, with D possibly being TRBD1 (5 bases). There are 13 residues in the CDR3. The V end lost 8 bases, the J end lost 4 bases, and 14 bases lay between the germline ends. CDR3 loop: CASQRGGRTEAFF. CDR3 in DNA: TGTGCCAGCCAACGGGGGGGACGCACTGAAGCTTTCTTT.

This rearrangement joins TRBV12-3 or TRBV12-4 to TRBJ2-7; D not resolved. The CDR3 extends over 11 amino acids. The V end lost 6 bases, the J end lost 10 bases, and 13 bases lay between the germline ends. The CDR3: CASSSSGTQYF. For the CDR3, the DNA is TGTGCCAGCAGCTCCTCCGGAACCCAGTACTTC.